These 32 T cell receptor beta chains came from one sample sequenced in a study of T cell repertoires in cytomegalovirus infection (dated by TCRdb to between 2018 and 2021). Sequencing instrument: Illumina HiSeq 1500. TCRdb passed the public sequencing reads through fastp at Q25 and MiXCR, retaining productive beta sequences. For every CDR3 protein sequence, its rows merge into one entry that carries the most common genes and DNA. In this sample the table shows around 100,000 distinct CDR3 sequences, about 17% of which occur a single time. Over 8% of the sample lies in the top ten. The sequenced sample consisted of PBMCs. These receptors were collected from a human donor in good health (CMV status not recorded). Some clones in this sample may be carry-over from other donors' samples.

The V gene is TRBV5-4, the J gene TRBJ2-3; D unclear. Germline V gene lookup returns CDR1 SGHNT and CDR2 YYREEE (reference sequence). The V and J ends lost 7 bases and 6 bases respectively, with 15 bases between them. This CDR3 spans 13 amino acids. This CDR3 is CASQLSEADTQYF. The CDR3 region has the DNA TGTGCCAGCCAGCTTTCAGAGGCGGATACGCAGTATTTT.

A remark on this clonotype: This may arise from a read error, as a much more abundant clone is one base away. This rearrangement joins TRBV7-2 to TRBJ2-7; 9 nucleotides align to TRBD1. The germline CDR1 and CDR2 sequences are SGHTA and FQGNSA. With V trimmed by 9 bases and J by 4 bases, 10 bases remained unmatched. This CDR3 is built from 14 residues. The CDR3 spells CARSIGTGQYEQYF. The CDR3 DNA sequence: TGTGCCAGGAGCATCGGGACAGGGCAATACGAGCAGTACTTC.

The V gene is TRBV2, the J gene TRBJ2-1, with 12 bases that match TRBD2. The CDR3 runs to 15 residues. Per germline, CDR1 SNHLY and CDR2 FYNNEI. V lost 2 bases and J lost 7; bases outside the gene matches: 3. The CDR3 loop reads CASSEKGTSGNEQFF. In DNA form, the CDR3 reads TGTGCCAGCAGTGAAAAAGGGACTAGCGGGAATGAGCAGTTCTTC.

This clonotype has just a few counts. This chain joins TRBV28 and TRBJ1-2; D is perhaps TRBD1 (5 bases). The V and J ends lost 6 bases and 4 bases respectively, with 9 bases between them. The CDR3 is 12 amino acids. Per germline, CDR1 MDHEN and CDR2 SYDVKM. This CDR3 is CASSRGVYGYTF. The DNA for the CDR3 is TGTGCCAGCAGCCGAGGGGTCTATGGCTACACCTTC.

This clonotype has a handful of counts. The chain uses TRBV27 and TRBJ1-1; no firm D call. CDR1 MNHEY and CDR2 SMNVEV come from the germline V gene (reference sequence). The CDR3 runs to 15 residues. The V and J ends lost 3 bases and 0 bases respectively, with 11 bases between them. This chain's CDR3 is CASSFLGDLNTEAFF. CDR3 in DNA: TGTGCCAGCAGTTTCCTCGGGGATTTGAACACTGAAGCTTTCTTT.

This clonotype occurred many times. The chain's CDR3 is CASSLDGSEETQYF. DNA for the CDR3: TGTGCCAGCAGTTTAGATGGGTCGGAAGAGACCCAGTACTTC. V gene TRBV27 combines with J gene TRBJ2-5; D unresolved. The V and J ends lost 2 bases and 3 bases respectively, with 10 bases between them. The CDR3 totals 14 residues. The germline V gene encodes CDR1 MNHEY and CDR2 SMNVEV (reference sequence).

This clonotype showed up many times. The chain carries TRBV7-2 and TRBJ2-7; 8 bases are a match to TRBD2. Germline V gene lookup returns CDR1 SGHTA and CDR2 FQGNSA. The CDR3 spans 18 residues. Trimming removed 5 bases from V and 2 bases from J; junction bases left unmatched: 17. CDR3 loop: CASSPEGGLAGDPYEQYF. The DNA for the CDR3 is TGTGCCAGCAGCCCAGAGGGAGGGCTAGCGGGTGATCCCTACGAGCAGTACTTC.

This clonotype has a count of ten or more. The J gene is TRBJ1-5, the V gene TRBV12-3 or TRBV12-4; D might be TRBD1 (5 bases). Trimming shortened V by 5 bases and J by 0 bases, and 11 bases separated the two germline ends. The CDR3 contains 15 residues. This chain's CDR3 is CASSDGGYSNQPQHF. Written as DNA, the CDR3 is TGTGCCAGCAGTGATGGGGGTTATAGCAATCAGCCCCAGCATTTT.

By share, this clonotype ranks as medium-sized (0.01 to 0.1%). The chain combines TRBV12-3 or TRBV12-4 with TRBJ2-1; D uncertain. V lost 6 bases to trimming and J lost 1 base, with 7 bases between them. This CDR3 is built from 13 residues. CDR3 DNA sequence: TGTGCCAGCAGCCCATCGTCCTACAATGAGCAGTTCTTC. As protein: CASSPSSYNEQFF.

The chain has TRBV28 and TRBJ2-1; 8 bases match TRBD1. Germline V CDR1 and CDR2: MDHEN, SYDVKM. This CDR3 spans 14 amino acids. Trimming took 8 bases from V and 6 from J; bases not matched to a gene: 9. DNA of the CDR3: TGTGCCAGCGGACTACGGGACAGGTTCAATGAGCAGTTCTTC. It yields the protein CASGLRDRFNEQFF. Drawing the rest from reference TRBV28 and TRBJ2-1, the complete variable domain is DVKVTQSSRYLVKRTGEKVFLECVQDMDHENMFWYRQDPGLGLRLIYFSYDVKMKEKGDIPEGYSVSREKKERFSLILESASTNQTSMYLCASGLRDRFNEQFFGPGTRLTVL.

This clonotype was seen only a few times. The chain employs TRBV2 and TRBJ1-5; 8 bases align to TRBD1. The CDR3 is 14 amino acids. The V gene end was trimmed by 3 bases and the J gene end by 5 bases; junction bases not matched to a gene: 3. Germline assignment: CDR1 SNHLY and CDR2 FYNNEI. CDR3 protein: CASSDKTGDQPQHF. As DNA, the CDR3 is TGTGCCAGCAGTGATAAGACAGGGGATCAGCCCCAGCATTTT.

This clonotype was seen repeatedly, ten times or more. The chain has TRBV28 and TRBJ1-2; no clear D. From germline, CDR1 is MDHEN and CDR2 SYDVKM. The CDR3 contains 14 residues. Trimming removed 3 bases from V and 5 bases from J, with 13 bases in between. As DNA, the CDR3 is TGTGCCAGCAGTTTCGGATTGGGGTTATATGGCTACACCTTC. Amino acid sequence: CASSFGLGLYGYTF.

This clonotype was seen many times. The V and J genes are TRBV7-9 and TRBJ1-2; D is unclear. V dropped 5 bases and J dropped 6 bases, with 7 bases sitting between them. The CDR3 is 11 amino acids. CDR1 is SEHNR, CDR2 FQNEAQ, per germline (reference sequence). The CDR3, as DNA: TGTGCCAGCAGCACCCGTGATGGCTACACCTTC. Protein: CASSTRDGYTF.

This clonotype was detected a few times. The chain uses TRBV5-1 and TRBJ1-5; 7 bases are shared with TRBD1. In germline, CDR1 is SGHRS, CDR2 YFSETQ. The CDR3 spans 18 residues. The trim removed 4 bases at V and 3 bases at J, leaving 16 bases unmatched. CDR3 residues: CASSLAGTVLVVNQPQHF. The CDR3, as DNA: TGCGCCAGCAGCCTAGCCGGGACAGTCCTGGTGGTCAATCAGCCCCAGCATTTT.

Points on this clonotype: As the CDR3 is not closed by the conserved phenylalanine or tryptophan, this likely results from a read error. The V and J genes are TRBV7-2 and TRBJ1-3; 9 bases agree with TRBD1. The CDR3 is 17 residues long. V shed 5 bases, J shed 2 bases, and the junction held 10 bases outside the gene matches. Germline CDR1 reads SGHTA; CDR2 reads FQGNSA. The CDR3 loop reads CASSPIQGARTGNTIYL. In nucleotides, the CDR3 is TGTGCCAGCAGCCCAATACAGGGGGCTAGGACTGGAAACACCATATATTTG.

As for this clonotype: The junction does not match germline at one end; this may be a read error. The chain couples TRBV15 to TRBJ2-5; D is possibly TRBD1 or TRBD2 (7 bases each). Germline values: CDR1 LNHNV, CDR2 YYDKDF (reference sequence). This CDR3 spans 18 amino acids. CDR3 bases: TGTGCCAACAGCAGAGCTCAGGGGGGGGCCGATTGGGAAGAGACCCAGTACTTC. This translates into CANSRAQGGADWEETQYF.

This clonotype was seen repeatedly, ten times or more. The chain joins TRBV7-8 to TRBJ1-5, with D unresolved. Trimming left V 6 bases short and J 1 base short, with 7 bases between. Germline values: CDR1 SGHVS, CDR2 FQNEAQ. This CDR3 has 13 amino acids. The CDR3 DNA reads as TGTGCCAGCAGGAGAGAGAGCAATCAGCCCCAGCATTTT. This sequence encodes CASRRESNQPQHF. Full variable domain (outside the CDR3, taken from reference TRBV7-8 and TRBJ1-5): GAGVSQSPRYKVAKRGQDVALRCDPISGHVSLFWYQQALGQGPEFLTYFQNEAQLDKSGLPSDRFFAERPEGSVSTLKIQRTQQEDSAVYLCASRRESNQPQHFGDGTRLSIL.

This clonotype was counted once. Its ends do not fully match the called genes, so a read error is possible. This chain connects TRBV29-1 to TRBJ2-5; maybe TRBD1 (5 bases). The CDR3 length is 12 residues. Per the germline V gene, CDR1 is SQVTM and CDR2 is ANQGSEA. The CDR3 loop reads CSVHQGQETHYF. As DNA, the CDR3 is TGCAGCGTCCACCAGGGTCAAGAGACCCATTACTTC.

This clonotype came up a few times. The CDR3 DNA sequence: TGCAGCTTCACAGGGGCTACTGAAGCTTTCTTT. This translates into CSFTGATEAFF. The V and J genes are TRBV29-1 and TRBJ1-1; 7 nucleotides align to TRBD1. V dropped 8 bases and J dropped 5; count of bases not matched to a gene: 5. Germline CDR1 SQVTM, CDR2 ANQGSEA. This CDR3 region has 11 residues. Complete variable domain (other parts from reference TRBV29-1 and TRBJ1-1): SAVISQKPSRDICQRGTSLTIQCQVDSQVTMMFWYRQQPGQSLTLIATANQGSEATYESGFVIDKFPISRPNLTFSTLTVSNMSPEDSSIYLCSFTGATEAFFGQGTRLTVV.

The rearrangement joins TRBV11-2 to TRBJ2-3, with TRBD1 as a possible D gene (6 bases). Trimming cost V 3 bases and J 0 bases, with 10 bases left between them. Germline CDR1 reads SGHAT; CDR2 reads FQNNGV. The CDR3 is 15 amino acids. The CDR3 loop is CASSFRDTSTDTQYF. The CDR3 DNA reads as TGTGCCAGCAGCTTCCGGGACACAAGCACAGATACGCAGTATTTT.

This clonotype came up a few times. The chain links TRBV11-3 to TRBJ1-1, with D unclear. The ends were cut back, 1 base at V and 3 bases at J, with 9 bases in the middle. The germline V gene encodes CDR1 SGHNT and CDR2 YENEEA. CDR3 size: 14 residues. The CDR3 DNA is TGTGCCAGCAGCTTAGGTTCAGCGGACACTGAAGCTTTCTTT. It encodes CASSLGSADTEAFF.

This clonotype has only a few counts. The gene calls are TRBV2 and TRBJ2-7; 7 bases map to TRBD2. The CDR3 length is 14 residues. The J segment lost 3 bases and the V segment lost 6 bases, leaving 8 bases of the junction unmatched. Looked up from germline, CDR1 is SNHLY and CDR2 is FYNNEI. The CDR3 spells CASSAGVGIYEQYF. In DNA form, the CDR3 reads TGTGCCAGCAGCGCGGGGGTAGGGATCTACGAGCAGTACTTC.

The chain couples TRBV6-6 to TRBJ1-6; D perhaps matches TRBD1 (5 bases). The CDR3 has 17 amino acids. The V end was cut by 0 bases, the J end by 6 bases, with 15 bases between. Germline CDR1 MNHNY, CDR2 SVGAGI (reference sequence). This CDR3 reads CASSYSGVGPPNSPLHF. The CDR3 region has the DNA TGTGCCAGCAGTTACTCGGGGGTAGGGCCTCCTAATTCACCCCTCCACTTT.

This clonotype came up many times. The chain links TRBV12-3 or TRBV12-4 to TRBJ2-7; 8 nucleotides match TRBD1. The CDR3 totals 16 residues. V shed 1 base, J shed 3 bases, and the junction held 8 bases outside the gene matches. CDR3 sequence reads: CASSLVRGLGHYEQYF. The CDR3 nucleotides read TGTGCCAGCAGTTTAGTCAGGGGGCTGGGACACTACGAGCAGTACTTC.

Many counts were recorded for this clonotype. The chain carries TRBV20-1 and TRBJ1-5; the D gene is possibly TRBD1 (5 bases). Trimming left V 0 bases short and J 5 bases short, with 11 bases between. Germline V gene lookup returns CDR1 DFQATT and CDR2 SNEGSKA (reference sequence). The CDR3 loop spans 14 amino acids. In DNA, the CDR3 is TGCAGTGCTAGAGATGTTCTCAGGGATCAGCCCCAGCATTTT. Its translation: CSARDVLRDQPQHF.

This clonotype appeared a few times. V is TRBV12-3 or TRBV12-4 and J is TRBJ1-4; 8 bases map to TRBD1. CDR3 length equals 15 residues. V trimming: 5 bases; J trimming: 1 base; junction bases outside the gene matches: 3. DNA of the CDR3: TGTGCCAGCAGTAGGGACAGGATAACTAATGAAAAACTGTTTTTT. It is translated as CASSRDRITNEKLFF.

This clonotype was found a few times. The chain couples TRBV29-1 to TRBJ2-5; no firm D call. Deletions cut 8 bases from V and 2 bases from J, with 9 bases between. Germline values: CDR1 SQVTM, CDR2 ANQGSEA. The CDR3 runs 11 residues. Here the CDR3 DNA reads TGCAGCCTGAACCTACAAGAGACCCAGTACTTC. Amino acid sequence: CSLNLQETQYF.

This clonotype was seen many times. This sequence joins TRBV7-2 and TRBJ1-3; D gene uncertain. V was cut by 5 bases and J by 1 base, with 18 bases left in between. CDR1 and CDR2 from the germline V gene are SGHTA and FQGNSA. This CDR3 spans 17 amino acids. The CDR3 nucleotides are TGTGCCAGCAGCGCCGTCCGCGCGCGGACGTCTGGAAACACCATATATTTT. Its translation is CASSAVRARTSGNTIYF.

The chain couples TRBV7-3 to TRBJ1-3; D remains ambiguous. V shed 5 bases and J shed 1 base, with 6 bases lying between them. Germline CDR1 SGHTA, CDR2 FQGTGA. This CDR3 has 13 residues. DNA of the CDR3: TGTGCCAGCAGCGCCTCTTCTGGAAACACCATATATTTT. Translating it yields CASSASSGNTIYF.

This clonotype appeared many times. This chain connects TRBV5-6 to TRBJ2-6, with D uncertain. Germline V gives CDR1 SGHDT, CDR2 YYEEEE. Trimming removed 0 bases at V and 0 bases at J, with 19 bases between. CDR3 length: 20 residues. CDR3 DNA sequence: TGTGCCAGCAGCTTGGGTACAGTTCTTAATATTGGCTCTGGGGCCAACGTCCTGACTTTC. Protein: CASSLGTVLNIGSGANVLTF.

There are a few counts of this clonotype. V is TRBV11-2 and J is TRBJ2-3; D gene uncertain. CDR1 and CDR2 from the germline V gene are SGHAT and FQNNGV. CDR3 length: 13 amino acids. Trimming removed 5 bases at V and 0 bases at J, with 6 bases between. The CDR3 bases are TGTGCCAGCAGCGGATCTAGCACAGATACGCAGTATTTT. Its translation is CASSGSSTDTQYF.

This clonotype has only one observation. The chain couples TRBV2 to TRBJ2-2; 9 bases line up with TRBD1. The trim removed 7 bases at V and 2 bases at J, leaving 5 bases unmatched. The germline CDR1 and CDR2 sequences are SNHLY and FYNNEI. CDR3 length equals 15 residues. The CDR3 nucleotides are TGTGCCAGCACTGAGGACAGGGGAAACACCGGGGAGCTGTTTTTT. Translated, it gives CASTEDRGNTGELFF.